By proportion, the clone carrying this T cell receptor beta chain is medium-sized. The antigen remains undetermined. The data are from a study of T and B cells in COVID-19 patients. Study at large: Peripheral blood came from COVID-19 patients with active infection or after recovery. Critical illness requiring mechanical ventilation or extracorporeal membrane oxygenation affected 12 of 20 active-infection patients. Findings and limits, study-wide: Patients with COVID-19 reportedly showed strongly skewed T cell receptor beta variable and joining gene usage. Blood from mildly ill patients while symptomatic, and early samples from severe cases, were scarce.

Blood genomic DNA input for TRB amplification was about 250-500 ng. The CDR3 length is 15 residues. From germline, CDR1 is MNHNS and CDR2 SASEGT. Trimming removed 3 bases from V and 1 base from J, with 11 bases in between. BIOMED2 TRB-A/B primer pools were used in multiplex TRB PCR. TCRdb itself ran the multiplex PCR reads through MiXCR, one entry per CDR3 protein. The profile shows 3,500 to 4,500 distinct CDR3 sequences, about 25% of them singletons. The receptor comes from a human donor with active COVID-19. The V and J genes are TRBV6-1 and TRBJ2-3; TRBD2 is a possible D gene (6 bases). What was sequenced was blood. CDR3 nucleotide sequence: TGTGCCAGCAGTGATAGCGGAGGGCGCACAGATACGCAGTATTTT. This encodes CASSDSGGRTDTQYF.